This T cell receptor beta chain emerged from a study of blood T cell repertoires in COVID-19. The wider study: Samples of COVID-19 (acute and convalescent) were obtained from the United States, Italy and Spain.

The method was immunoSEQ multiplex PCR; TCRdb's version includes in-frame clones alone and lacks a portion of them. The table includes about 93,000 clones, almost 80% detected once. The CDR3 extends over 15 amino acids. Trimming took 0 bases from V and 1 from J, leaving 10 bases between them. CDR1 and CDR2 from the germline V gene are MNHNY and SVGAGI (reference sequence). The chain joins TRBV6-6 to TRBJ2-7; perhaps TRBD2 as D (6 bases). The sequenced sample was peripheral blood. This TCR was recovered from a human donor in a cohort sampled during active COVID-19. CDR3 nucleotides: TGTGCCAGCAGTTACTCGTATCGGGGGTCCTACGAGCAGTACTTC. Encoded protein: CASSYSYRGSYEQYF.